This T cell receptor (beta chain) was obtained from a study of human T cells and chemical hapten exposure. Study at large: A roughly 2 cm by roughly 2 cm inner upper arm patch received 2% DPC for sensitization.

TCRdb re-called the RACE reads through MiXCR, storing one row per CDR3 protein. The sample holds just over 350,000 distinct CDR3 sequences, about 6% seen once. The time point was: patch test 2, 6 weeks after DPC sensitization. Treatment: therapeutic diphenylcyclopropenone sensitization with weekly scalp DPC. This clonotype was seen repeatedly, ten times or more. Its antigen is currently unknown. Trimming removed 3 bases from V and 4 bases from J; junction bases left unmatched: 20. Germline V lookup: CDR1 DFQATT, CDR2 SNEGSKA (reference sequence). CDR3 length: 19 residues. Broader study findings: Correlating positively with patch test score were the PT1 expanded TCR counts.

V usage is TRBV20-1 and J usage is TRBJ2-3; TRBD2 matches at 9 bases. The material was whole blood, obtained in connection with sensitization to the hapten diphenylcyclopropenone (DPC). This sequence was found in a woman under 30 with alopecia areata. Some clones in this sample may be carry-over from other donors' samples. The CDR3 sequence is CSASIPSSGTLRLSDTQYF. The CDR3 DNA sequence: TGCAGTGCTAGTATTCCGTCTAGCGGGACACTCCGACTCTCAGATACGCAGTATTTT.